These 14 T cell receptor beta chains share one sample of origin, sequenced in a study of T cell repertoires in cytomegalovirus infection. TCRdb ran MiXCR on the reads and lists one entry per CDR3 protein. Of over 300,000 distinct CDR3 sequences listed, more than 8% are singletons. Specimen: PBMCs. These TCRs come from a human donor in good health (CMV status not recorded). Some clones in this sample may be carry-over from other donors' samples.

This clonotype showed up just a few times. This chain uses TRBV7-2 with TRBJ2-5; weak D call: TRBD1 (7 bases). The CDR3 spans 14 residues. V was cut by 5 bases and J by 4 bases, with 14 bases left in between. Looked up from germline, CDR1 is SGHTA and CDR2 is FQGNSA. The CDR3 region is CASSQGGLGETQYF. The CDR3 DNA is TGTGCCAGCAGCCAGGGGGGCCTGGGAGAGACCCAGTACTTC.

This clonotype has more than one count but fewer than ten. J is TRBJ1-1 and V is TRBV7-2; 12 bases fit TRBD1. Trimming at V came to 5 bases and at J to 3 bases, leaving 1 base not matched to a gene. CDR1 and CDR2 from the germline V gene are SGHTA and FQGNSA. The CDR3 sequence is 14 residues long. This chain's CDR3 is CASSRDRGHTEAFF. The CDR3 DNA reads TGTGCCAGCAGCCGGGACAGGGGGCACACTGAAGCTTTCTTT.

The V call is TRBV9, the J call TRBJ2-4; TRBD2 matches 11 bases. CDR3 size: 17 residues. After removal of 3 bases from V and 0 bases from J, the junction contained 5 bases not matched to a gene. Looked up from germline, CDR1 is SGDLS and CDR2 is YYNGEE. CDR3 sequence reads: CASSGSGGELAKNIQYF. CDR3 DNA sequence: TGTGCCAGCAGCGGTAGCGGGGGGGAACTAGCCAAAAACATTCAGTACTTC.

The chain links TRBV20-1 to TRBJ1-1; D uncertain. CDR1 is DFQATT, CDR2 SNEGSKA, per germline (reference sequence). The CDR3 has 19 amino acids. Trimming stripped 4 bases from V and 3 bases from J, with 30 bases between. The CDR3 DNA reads as TGCAGTGCTATGGTACTTATATGGTTGGAAGCCGGGCCACACACTGAAGCTTTCTTT. It codes for CSAMVLIWLEAGPHTEAFF.

The gene calls are TRBV28 and TRBJ1-2; perhaps TRBD1 as D (6 bases). From germline, CDR1 is MDHEN and CDR2 SYDVKM. This CDR3 contains 15 residues. V lost 5 bases, J lost 2 bases, and 15 bases lay in between. Here the CDR3 reads CASSPGAGENYGYTF. CDR3 sequence (DNA): TGTGCCAGCAGTCCCGGGGCAGGGGAAAACTATGGCTACACCTTC.

Many counts were recorded for this clonotype. The chain is built from TRBV7-9 and TRBJ2-1; TRBD2 agrees at 8 bases. Germline CDR1 and CDR2: SEHNR and FQNEAQ (reference sequence). Losses at the gene ends were 3 bases for V and 4 bases for J; bases not matched to a gene: 2. This CDR3 has 14 amino acids. The CDR3 region has the DNA TGTGCCAGCAGCTTTCCGGGGGGGTACAATGAGCAGTTCTTC. Its protein is CASSFPGGYNEQFF.

This clonotype was found once. The V call is TRBV7-2, the J call TRBJ1-2, with 9 nucleotides matching TRBD1. The CDR3 length is 14 residues. CDR1 and CDR2 (germline): SGHTA, FQGNSA. V gave up 1 base and J gave up 5 bases; unmatched junction bases: 2. This chain's CDR3 is CASSLDRGPYGYTF. The CDR3 region has the DNA TGTGCCAGCAGCTTAGACAGGGGGCCTTATGGCTACACCTTC.

This clonotype was seen more than once but under ten times. CDR3 in amino acids: CASSARESSTDTQYF. CDR3 sequence (DNA): TGTGCCAGCAGCGCCAGGGAGTCTAGCACAGATACGCAGTATTTT. The V and J genes are TRBV7-2 and TRBJ2-3, with D perhaps TRBD1 or TRBD2 (5 bases each). CDR3 size: 15 residues. Germline CDR1 and CDR2: SGHTA and FQGNSA. V lost 5 bases and J 0 bases, leaving 12 bases between the germline ends.

The V call is TRBV16, the J call TRBJ1-5; 7 bases are a match to TRBD1. This CDR3 spans 17 amino acids. After removal of 3 bases from V and 1 base from J, the junction contained 9 bases not matched to a gene. CDR1 KGHSY and CDR2 FQNENV come from the germline V gene. The CDR3 bases are TGTGCCAGCAGCCAGATACTGACAGGGACGAGCAATCAGCCCCAGCATTTT. This gives the protein CASSQILTGTSNQPQHF. Supplemented by reference TRBV16 and TRBJ1-5, the full variable domain reads GEEVAQTPKHLVRGEGQKAKLYCAPIKGHSYVFWYQQVLKNEFKFLISFQNENVFDETGMPKERFSAKCLPNSPCSLEIQATKLEDSAVYFCASSQILTGTSNQPQHFGDGTRLSIL.

This clonotype has more than one count but fewer than ten. CDR3 nucleotide sequence: TGCAGTGCTAGAGTATTGGAGGGACCCTACGAGCAGTACTTC. Translating it yields CSARVLEGPYEQYF. The chain combines TRBV20-1 with TRBJ2-7; possible D gene TRBD2, 6 bases. Germline-derived CDR1 and CDR2 are DFQATT and SNEGSKA (reference sequence). This CDR3 is built from 14 residues. Trimming removed 1 base at V and 2 bases at J, with 12 bases between.

This clonotype was counted a few times. This rearrangement joins TRBV2 to TRBJ2-1; 8 positions match TRBD2. Germline V gene sequence: CDR1 SNHLY, CDR2 FYNNEI. The CDR3 length is 18 residues. After removal of 4 bases from V and 0 bases from J, the junction contained 11 bases not matched to a gene. CDR3 bases: TGTGCCAGCAGTGGGGTGGCGGGGGGTAGGAGCTCCTACAATGAGCAGTTCTTC. Protein: CASSGVAGGRSSYNEQFF.

This chain connects TRBV6-2 or TRBV6-3 to TRBJ1-5; tentatively, D is TRBD1 (6 bases). The CDR3 has 15 amino acids. Trimming took 7 bases from V and 1 from J, leaving 14 bases between them. CDR1 is MNHEY, CDR2 SVGEGT, per germline. The chain's CDR3 is CASNTIGQSNQPQHF. DNA of the CDR3: TGTGCCAGCAACACTATCGGACAGAGCAATCAGCCCCAGCATTTT.

The chain's CDR3 is CASSPQGYEAFF. The CDR3 nucleotides read TGTGCCAGCAGCCCTCAGGGGTATGAAGCTTTCTTT. V usage is TRBV11-2 and J usage is TRBJ1-1; possibly TRBD1 for D (6 bases). The germline V gene encodes CDR1 SGHAT and CDR2 FQNNGV. The length of the CDR3 is 12 residues. With 5 bases removed from V and 7 bases from J, the gap between germline ends came to 11 bases.

The chain carries TRBV7-3 and TRBJ2-2; 9 bases agree with TRBD1. CDR1 SGHTA and CDR2 FQGTGA come from the germline V gene. This CDR3 contains 15 residues. V dropped 6 bases and J dropped 4; count of bases not matched to a gene: 6. The CDR3 DNA follows: TGTGCCAGCAGACAGGGGACAGGGTTCACCGGGGAGCTGTTTTTT. Translation: CASRQGTGFTGELFF. The variable domain in full, with the rest retrieved from reference TRBV7-3 and TRBJ2-2, is GAGVSQTPSNKVTEKGKYVELRCDPISGHTALYWYRQSLGQGPEFLIYFQGTGAADDSGLPNDRFFAVRPEGSVSTLKIQRTERGDSAVYLCASRQGTGFTGELFFGEGSRLTVL.